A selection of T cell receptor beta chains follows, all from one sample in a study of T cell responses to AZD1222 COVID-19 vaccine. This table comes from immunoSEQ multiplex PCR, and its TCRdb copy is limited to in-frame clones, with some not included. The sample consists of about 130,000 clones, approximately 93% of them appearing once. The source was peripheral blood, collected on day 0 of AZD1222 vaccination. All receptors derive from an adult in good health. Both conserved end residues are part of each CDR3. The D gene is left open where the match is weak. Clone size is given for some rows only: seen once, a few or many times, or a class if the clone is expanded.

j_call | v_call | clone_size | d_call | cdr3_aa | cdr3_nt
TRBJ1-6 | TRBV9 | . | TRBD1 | CASSVEDRADSPLHF | TGTGCCAGCAGCGTAGAGGACAGGGCTGATTCACCCCTCCACTTT
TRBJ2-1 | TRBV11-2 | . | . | CASSRYNEQFF | TGTGCCAGCAGCCGGTACAATGAGCAGTTCTTC
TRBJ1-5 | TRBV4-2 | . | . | CASSQDSGNNQPQHF | TGTGCCAGCAGCCAAGACTCGGGGAATAATCAGCCCCAGCATTTT
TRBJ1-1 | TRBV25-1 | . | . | CASSAAGPQRAFF | TGTGCCAGCAGTGCGGCAGGACCTCAACGAGCTTTCTTT
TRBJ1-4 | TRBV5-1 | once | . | CASSLEALGLGNEKLFF | TGCGCCAGCAGCTTGGAGGCCTTAGGACTGGGAAATGAAAAACTGTTTTTT
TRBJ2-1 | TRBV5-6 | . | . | CASSLSGGGYNEQFF | TGTGCCAGCAGCTTGTCTGGGGGAGGCTACAATGAGCAGTTCTTC
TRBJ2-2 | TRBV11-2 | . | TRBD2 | CASSTGLETGELFF | TGTGCCAGCAGCACGGGACTAGAGACCGGGGAGCTGTTTTTT
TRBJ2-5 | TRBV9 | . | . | CASSVGQTETQYF | TGTGCCAGCAGCGTAGGACAGACGGAGACCCAGTACTTC
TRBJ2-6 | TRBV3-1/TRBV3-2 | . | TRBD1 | CASSKRGTGSGANVLTF | TGTGCCAGCAGCAAAAGAGGGACAGGCTCTGGGGCCAACGTCCTGACTTTC
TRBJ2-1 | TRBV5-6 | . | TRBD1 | CASSLTGQGAEQFF | TGTGCCAGCAGCTTGACGGGACAGGGGGCAGAGCAGTTCTTC
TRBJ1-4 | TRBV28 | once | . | CASSPRRQINEKLFF | TGTGCCAGCAGTCCCCGTCGACAGATTAATGAAAAACTGTTTTTT
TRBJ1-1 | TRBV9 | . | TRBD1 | CASSVGTGEGEAFF | TGTGCCAGCAGCGTGGGGACAGGGGAAGGTGAAGCTTTCTTT
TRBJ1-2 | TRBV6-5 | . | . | CATEPSKTGRVGYTF | TGTGCCACCGAACCCTCTAAAACAGGGCGAGTTGGCTACACCTTC
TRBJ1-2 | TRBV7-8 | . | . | CASSLVRDTHYGYTF | TGTGCCAGCAGCTTAGTCCGGGACACCCACTATGGCTACACCTTC
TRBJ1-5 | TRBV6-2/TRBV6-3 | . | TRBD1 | CASSRLPTGGTNQPQHF | TGTGCCAGCAGTCGGCTCCCGACAGGGGGCACGAATCAGCCCCAGCATTTT
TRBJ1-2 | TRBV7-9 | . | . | CASSLEPEYYGYTF | TGTGCCAGCAGCTTAGAACCAGAGTACTATGGCTACACCTTC
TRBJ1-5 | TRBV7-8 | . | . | CASSSSSGRPQHF | TGTGCCAGCAGCTCCAGCAGCGGGCGGCCCCAGCATTTT
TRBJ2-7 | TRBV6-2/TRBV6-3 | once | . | CASSYSISAGYYEQYF | TGTGCCAGCAGTTACTCTATTTCGGCAGGATACTACGAGCAGTACTTC
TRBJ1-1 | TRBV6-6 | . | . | CASTQETEAFF | TGTGCCAGCACCCAGGAGACTGAAGCTTTCTTT
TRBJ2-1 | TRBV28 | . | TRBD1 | CAVDRGGNEQFF | TGTGCCGTCGACAGGGGAGGCAATGAGCAGTTCTTC
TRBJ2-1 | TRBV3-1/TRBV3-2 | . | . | CASSQDLNNEQFF | TGTGCCAGCAGCCAAGATCTAAACAATGAGCAGTTCTTC
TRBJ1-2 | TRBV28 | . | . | CASSRYGYTF | TGTGCCAGCAGCCGATATGGCTACACCTTC
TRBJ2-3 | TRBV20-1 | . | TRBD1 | CSASRDRGGTQYF | TGCAGTGCTAGTAGGGACAGGGGAGGTACGCAGTATTTT
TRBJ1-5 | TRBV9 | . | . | CASSVAPGGHQPQHF | TGTGCCAGCAGCGTAGCTCCCGGGGGCCATCAGCCCCAGCATTTT
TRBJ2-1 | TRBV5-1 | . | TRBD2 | CASSLDSRGGRNEQFF | TGCGCCAGCAGCTTGGATTCCCGGGGGGGTAGGAATGAGCAGTTCTTC
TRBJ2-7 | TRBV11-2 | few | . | CASSLVGADYEQYF | TGTGCCAGCAGCTTAGTTGGCGCAGACTACGAGCAGTACTTC
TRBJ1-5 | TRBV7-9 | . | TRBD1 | CASSLGQGVGQPQHF | TGTGCCAGCAGCTTGGGACAGGGTGTCGGTCAGCCCCAGCATTTT
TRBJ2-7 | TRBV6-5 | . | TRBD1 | CASKGGTGGPYEQYF | TGTGCCAGCAAAGGAGGGACAGGGGGCCCCTACGAGCAGTACTTC
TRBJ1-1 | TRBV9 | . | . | CASSVQQNTEAFF | TGTGCCAGCAGCGTCCAGCAGAACACTGAAGCTTTCTTT